Listed here is a single TCR beta chain. Its specificity is unknown. TCRdb's table, derived via immunoSEQ multiplex PCR, lists solely in-frame clones and lacks some. The data hold tens of thousands of clones, with around 93% observed a single time. Each depressed patient was pairwise matched to a non-depressed control for sex, age, current smoking status and body mass index. Donors lacked major illness, comorbidities, regular medication, drug use, or heavy drinking. Magnetic negative selection enriched CD4+ T cells from thawed PBMCs. Looked up from germline, CDR1 is LNHDA and CDR2 is SQIVND (reference sequence). The CDR3 totals 14 residues. With 5 bases removed from V and 9 bases from J, the gap between germline ends came to 16 bases. The data stem from a study of untreated major depressive disorder. Study-level results: A comparatively small sample limits the generalizability of these findings.

The clonotype was recovered from a man younger than 45 in good health. The chain joins TRBV19 to TRBJ2-2, with D tentatively TRBD1 or TRBD2 (5 bases each). Sequences were obtained from CD4+ T cells from PBMCs. This CDR3 is CASSWGRVPRELFF. The CDR3 nucleotides read TGTGCCAGTAGTTGGGGACGCGTGCCAAGGGAGCTGTTTTTT. Full variable domain (remainder filled in from reference TRBV19 and TRBJ2-2): DGGITQSPKYLFRKEGQNVTLSCEQNLNHDAMYWYRQDPGQGLRLIYYSQIVNDFQKGDIAEGYSVSREKKESFPLTVTSAQKNPTAFYLCASSWGRVPRELFFGEGSRLTVL.